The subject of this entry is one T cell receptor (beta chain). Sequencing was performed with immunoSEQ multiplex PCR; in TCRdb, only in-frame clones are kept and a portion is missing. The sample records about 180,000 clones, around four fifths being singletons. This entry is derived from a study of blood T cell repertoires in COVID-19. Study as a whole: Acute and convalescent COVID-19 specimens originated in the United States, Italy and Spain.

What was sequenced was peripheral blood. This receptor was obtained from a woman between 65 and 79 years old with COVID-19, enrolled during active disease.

The CDR3 nucleotides read TGTGCCACCAGCAGAGATTTTACAGGGGTAAAGGGTGGGGCCAACGTCCTGACTTTC. Encoded protein: CATSRDFTGVKGGANVLTF. V is TRBV15 and J is TRBJ2-6; 7 bases line up with TRBD1. The V gene end was trimmed by 0 bases and the J gene end by 3 bases; junction bases not matched to a gene: 11. The germline V gene encodes CDR1 LNHNV and CDR2 YYDKDF (reference sequence). The CDR3 runs to 19 residues. The variable domain in full, completed from reference TRBV15 and TRBJ2-6, reads DAMVIQNPRYQVTQFGKPVTLSCSQTLNHNVMYWYQQKSSQAPKLLFHYYDKDFNNEADTPDNFQSRRPNTSFCFLDIRSPGLGDTAMYLCATSRDFTGVKGGANVLTFGAGSRLTVL.